A single sample is the source of the 10 T cell receptor beta chains below, sequenced in a study of Ad26.COV2.S vaccination and SARS-CoV-2 variants. TCRdb's copy holds only in-frame clones and misses some; the assay was immunoSEQ multiplex PCR. This table has some 500,000 clones, roughly nine tenths appearing once. Noted treatment: roughly 19 received Ad26.COV2.S at low or high dose, single or two shots; roughly 5 received placebo; per-sample allocation not given. Samples analyzed were those drawn on day 63 after the first vaccine or placebo injection. Sequences were derived from peripheral blood, sampled in a trial of Ad26.COV2.S vaccine versus placebo. The origin of the receptors is a person between 18 and 65 years old who received the Ad26.COV2.S COVID-19 vaccine or a placebo.

The chain carries TRBV9 and TRBJ1-2, with D possibly TRBD1 on 6 matching bases. V was pared by 0 bases and J by 8 bases, with 20 bases between. The germline V gene has CDR1 SGDLS and CDR2 YYNGEE. CDR3 length equals 16 residues. CDR3 nucleotide sequence: TGTGCCAGCAGCGTAGGGGGAGGATTGGGGGCCCCAGGCTACACCTTC. Its translation is CASSVGGGLGAPGYTF.

This chain links TRBV6-6 with TRBJ2-5, with TRBD2 identical over 11 bases. Germline CDR1 is MNHNY and CDR2 is SVGAGI (reference sequence). V lost 5 bases to trimming and J lost 4 bases; unmatched junction nucleotides: 15. This CDR3 spans 18 amino acids. DNA of the CDR3: TGTGCCAGCAGTCCAACCACTAGCGGGAGAAGGGGGATAGAGACCCAGTACTTC. Protein product: CASSPTTSGRRGIETQYF.

The J gene is TRBJ2-1, the V gene TRBV7-3, with 9 bases lining up with TRBD2. This CDR3 has 16 amino acids. The V gene end was trimmed by 2 bases and the J gene end by 2 bases; junction bases not matched to a gene: 4. Germline CDR1 and CDR2: SGHTA and FQGTGA. The CDR3 region is CASSLGTSGPYNEQFF. The DNA of the CDR3 is TGTGCCAGCAGCTTAGGTACTAGCGGGCCCTACAATGAGCAGTTCTTC.

The chain couples TRBV5-3 to TRBJ1-2; the D gene is possibly TRBD1 (5 bases). TRBV5-3 is recorded as an ORF, its role being uncertain. With 4 bases removed from V and 3 bases from J, the gap between germline ends came to 10 bases. This CDR3 comprises 13 residues. In DNA form, the CDR3 reads TGTGCCAGAAGCAAAGGGGATCACTATGGCTACACCTTC. This sequence encodes CARSKGDHYGYTF.

The J gene is TRBJ1-1, the V gene TRBV7-9, with 8 bases fitting TRBD1. The germline V gene encodes CDR1 SEHNR and CDR2 FQNEAQ (reference sequence). The CDR3 is 15 amino acids. Losses at the gene ends were 5 bases for V and 1 base for J; bases not matched to a gene: 6. CDR3 nucleotide sequence: TGTGCCAGCAGCCGGAGACAGGGGACGAACACTGAAGCTTTCTTT. Protein product: CASSRRQGTNTEAFF. Full variable domain (rest looked up from reference TRBV7-9 and TRBJ1-1): DTGVSQNPRHKITKRGQNVTFRCDPISEHNRLYWYRQTLGQGPEFLTYFQNEAQLEKSRLLSDRFSAERPKGSFSTLEIQRTEQGDSAMYLCASSRRQGTNTEAFFGQGTRLTVV.

The gene calls are TRBV6-2 or TRBV6-3 and TRBJ2-1; D is unclear. Germline V gives CDR1 MNHEY, CDR2 SVGEGT. V lost 3 bases, J lost 7 bases, and 7 bases lay in between. The CDR3 runs 12 residues. CDR3 nucleotide sequence: TGTGCCAGCAGTTATGTGATGAATGAGCAGTTCTTC. It is translated as CASSYVMNEQFF.

The chain combines TRBV29-1 with TRBJ1-1; tentatively, D is TRBD1 (6 bases). This CDR3 contains 15 residues. Trimming took 1 base from V and 4 from J, leaving 16 bases between them. CDR1 is SQVTM and CDR2 is ANQGSEA in the germline V gene. The CDR3 DNA is TGCAGCGTTGAAGGCACTCCGAGGGGGAGCACTGAAGCTTTCTTT. This translates into CSVEGTPRGSTEAFF.

This rearrangement joins TRBV28 to TRBJ1-5, with D uncertain. The V and J ends lost 5 bases and 3 bases respectively, with 20 bases between them. The CDR3 consists of 17 residues. The germline V gene has CDR1 MDHEN and CDR2 SYDVKM. The chain's CDR3 is CASSVVGLRKINQPQHF. Here the CDR3 DNA reads TGTGCCAGCAGTGTGGTGGGCCTCAGGAAAATCAATCAGCCCCAGCATTTT.

The V gene is TRBV19, the J gene TRBJ1-1, with 7 nucleotides matching TRBD1. This CDR3 contains 16 residues. V lost 0 bases and J lost 10; bases outside the gene matches: 14. The germline CDR1 and CDR2 sequences are LNHDA and SQIVND (reference sequence). This CDR3 reads CASSIDLETGQSGAFF. The CDR3 bases are TGTGCCAGTAGTATAGATCTAGAGACAGGGCAGTCGGGAGCTTTCTTT.

This chain joins TRBV6-2 or TRBV6-3 and TRBJ2-3; D uncertain. The V gene lost 1 base and the J gene lost 1 base, with 9 bases spanning the gap. This CDR3 spans 15 amino acids. The V gene's germline CDR1 is MNHEY and CDR2 SVGEGT. CDR3 region: CASSYLSPGTDTQYF. The CDR3 coding sequence is TGTGCCAGCAGTTACTTATCTCCCGGCACAGATACGCAGTATTTT.